The rows below give T cell receptor beta chains drawn from one sample of a study of post-analysis software for immune sequencing data. A single record per CDR3 protein comes from TCRdb applying MiXCR to the PCR reads. This sample has about 500,000 distinct CDR3 sequences; roughly 45% occur once, and the top ten carry 12%. The sample comprised blood. These TCRs come from a girl between 10 and 17 years old with multiple sclerosis. The CDR3 runs from the conserved cysteine through the conserved F or W. Each record gives: V gene, J gene, CDR3 protein.

TRBV4-2,TRBJ2-7,CASSQDRWLAYEQYF
TRBV7-3,TRBJ2-7,CASSLNSRIPYEQYF
TRBV12-3/TRBV12-4,TRBJ2-1,CACRDLYNEQFF
TRBV6-2/TRBV6-3,TRBJ2-5,CASTPRGLETQYF
TRBV27,TRBJ1-1,CASSSIIIGGLNTEAFF
TRBV9,TRBJ1-2,CASSPPWTGRGYTF
TRBV7-3,TRBJ2-1,CASSLEGVNEQFF
TRBV20-1,TRBJ1-2,CSALGTLKGIYGYTF
TRBV28,TRBJ2-3,CASSPLYSGPAQYF
TRBV7-9,TRBJ1-5,CASSLADARGNQPQHF
TRBV6-4,TRBJ2-2,CASSDSDSTGELFF
TRBV29-1,TRBJ1-6,CSVVQGYNSPLHF
TRBV15,TRBJ2-7,CATSQIISGGSYEQYF
TRBV9,TRBJ2-3,CASSVDARPDTQYF
TRBV6-2/TRBV6-3,TRBJ1-3,CASSYLDISSGNTIYF
TRBV12-3/TRBV12-4,TRBJ1-1,CASTKEGRPNTEAFF
TRBV9,TRBJ2-5,CASSVGTQYF
TRBV20-1,TRBJ2-1,CSARASGSLGEQFF
TRBV11-2,TRBJ2-3,CASSLRGQGWTDTQYF
TRBV20-1,TRBJ2-1,CSARTREEQFF
TRBV7-9,TRBJ1-1,CASSGATGEAFF
TRBV12-3/TRBV12-4,TRBJ1-1,CASSSPSTGHTEAFF
TRBV7-3,TRBJ1-1,CASSLSGGNTEAFF
TRBV24-1,TRBJ2-7,CATSGGQGPPYEQYF
TRBV3-1,TRBJ1-5,CASSQTQGAVQPQHF
TRBV4-1,TRBJ2-1,CASSQDRTGQVYNEQFF
TRBV4-2,TRBJ2-1,CASSQARGSYNEQFF
TRBV27,TRBJ2-7,CASSSRLAGGYEQYF
TRBV20-1,TRBJ2-1,CSARDTIAGVLKNEQFF
TRBV12-3/TRBV12-4,TRBJ2-7,CASSLLAGVYEQYF
TRBV7-3,TRBJ2-6,CASSLSSGNSGANVLTF